This T cell receptor (beta chain) is from a study of shared clonotypes between healthy human individuals. Background on the study: The plates for each donor numbered three CD4 naive, three CD4 memory, two CD8 naive and one CD8 memory.

General study results and limits: Naive subsets usually exceeded memory subsets in estimated richness.

This CDR3 is built from 20 residues. The V gene's germline CDR1 is SGHVS and CDR2 FNYEAQ. J lost 6 bases, V lost 4 bases, and 24 bases had no gene match. At a deep level, the assay was run. Method: immunoSEQ multiplex PCR; TCRdb's copy keeps in-frame clones and lacks some. The sample comprises roughly 700,000 clones, 74% of which are singletons, and 1.5% to 2% rests with the top ten. Participating donors were healthy, HIV-negative adults free of recent acute infections or vaccinations. Notes on this clone: What it recognizes is unknown.

The sample consisted of memory CD4+ T cells sorted from blood. Noted subset: CD45RA-negative fraction. The source is a woman in her thirties in good health. This chain connects TRBV7-6 to TRBJ2-7; 10 nucleotides align to TRBD2. CDR3 in DNA: TGTGCCAGCAGCTCCATACGGAACCTTGCCGTTAGCGGGAGGCTGAGCGAGCAGTACTTC. It codes for CASSSIRNLAVSGRLSEQYF.